The text below deals with one TCR beta chain. Mismatch with germline at one junction end may stem from a read error. The sample originates from a study of blood T cell repertoires in COVID-19. Study-wide context: The United States, Italy and Spain provided the acute and convalescent COVID-19 samples. From T cells, B-cell-depleted T cells, or PBMCs came the material, which was cDNA or gDNA.

Germline V gene lookup returns CDR1 KGHSY and CDR2 FQNENV. The CDR3 is 15 amino acids. In the study's own analysis: Reference gene primer amplification gave nucleated cell count estimates. Libraries were prepared by immunoSEQ multiplex PCR; TCRdb keeps only in-frame clonotypes and omits some of them. The V and J calls and clone size are taken from that table; D and trimming were inferred from the DNA. This sample has about 19,000 clones, with approximately 85% found just once. What was sequenced was peripheral blood. This TCR was sampled from a man at least 80 years old with acute or convalescent COVID-19. The chain couples TRBV16 to TRBJ2-6; the D is unclear. This CDR3 reads CASSQSSSGANVLTF. The CDR3 coding sequence is TGTGCCAGCAGTCAATCCAGCTCTGGGGCCAACGTCCTGACTTTC.